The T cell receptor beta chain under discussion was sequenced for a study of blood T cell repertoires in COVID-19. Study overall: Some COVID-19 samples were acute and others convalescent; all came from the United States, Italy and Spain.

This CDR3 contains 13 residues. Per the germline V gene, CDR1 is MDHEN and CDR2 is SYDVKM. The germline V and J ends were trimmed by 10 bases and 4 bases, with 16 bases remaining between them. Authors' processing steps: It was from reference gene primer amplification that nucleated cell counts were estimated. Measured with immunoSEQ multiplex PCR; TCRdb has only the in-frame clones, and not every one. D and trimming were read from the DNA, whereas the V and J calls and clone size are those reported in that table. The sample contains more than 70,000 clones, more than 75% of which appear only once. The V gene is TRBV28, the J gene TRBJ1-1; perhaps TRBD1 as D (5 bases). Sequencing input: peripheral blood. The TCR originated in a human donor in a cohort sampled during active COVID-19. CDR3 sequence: CATRRGLTTEAFF. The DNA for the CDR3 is TGTGCCACCCGGCGGGGGTTGACCACTGAAGCTTTCTTT.